This T cell receptor beta chain was sequenced during a study of response to subunit inactivated influenza vaccine. This clonotype appeared a few times. Antigen specificity is unknown. V lost 0 bases and J lost 8, with 16 bases in between. The germline gives CDR1 LNHNV, CDR2 YYDKDF (reference sequence). The CDR3 totals 15 residues. Study observations and caveats: Authors suggested few new T cells are recruited by each seasonal influenza vaccination.

TCRdb recomputed calls from the RT-PCR reads with MiXCR, one row per CDR3 protein. The data show just over 300,000 distinct CDR3 sequences, 20% to 25% seen once. The sequenced sample was PBMCs from blood, obtained about 19 months after vaccination. V is TRBV15 and J is TRBJ1-2, with D possibly matching TRBD1 (6 bases). The source of this sequence is a man between 45 and 75 years old who received an inactivated influenza vaccine. CDR3 loop: CATSRDRGGPSGYTF. For the CDR3, the DNA is TGTGCCACCAGCAGAGATCGGGGGGGCCCTTCAGGCTACACCTTC.